The 9 T cell receptor beta chains given below trace back to one sample, sequenced in a study of blood T cells in healthy people across ages. Using a J-beta primer mix together with a sample-barcoded 5' primer, a second PCR was run for roughly 6 to 11 cycles. TCRdb re-analysed the 5' RACE reads in MiXCR, keeping a single row per CDR3 protein. The data show about a million distinct CDR3 sequences, with 51% seen just once and about a fifth held by the top ten. The sequenced material came from blood. The receptors were gathered from a woman in her sixties or seventies in good health.

This sequence joins TRBV20-1 and TRBJ2-7; perhaps TRBD1 as D (6 bases). V was pared by 0 bases and J by 10 bases, with 16 bases between. The germline V gene has CDR1 DFQATT and CDR2 SNEGSKA (reference sequence). There are 13 residues in the CDR3. CDR3 bases: TGCAGTGCTAGAGATCAGGGGTTGGGAGTACAGTACTTC. Protein product: CSARDQGLGVQYF.

The chain combines TRBV5-1 with TRBJ2-7; no clear D gene. The CDR3 runs 15 residues. Germline V gives CDR1 SGHRS, CDR2 YFSETQ. The germline V and J ends were trimmed by 3 bases and 6 bases, with 19 bases remaining between them. The CDR3 region is CASSYNEALAPEQYF. The CDR3 DNA reads TGCGCCAGCAGCTACAATGAGGCGTTAGCCCCCGAGCAGTACTTC.

The rearrangement uses TRBV19 and TRBJ2-3; D gene ambiguous. The CDR3 runs to 13 residues. The ends were cut back, 9 bases at V and 2 bases at J, with 12 bases in the middle. The germline V gene encodes CDR1 LNHDA and CDR2 SQIVND (reference sequence). CDR3 residues: CASSNTFTDTQYF. The CDR3 DNA reads TGTGCCAGCTCAAATACCTTCACAGATACGCAGTATTTT.

The chain uses TRBV28 and TRBJ2-7, with TRBD1 matching 8 bases. Germline loops: CDR1 MDHEN, CDR2 SYDVKM. The CDR3 extends over 13 amino acids. After removal of 10 bases from V and 0 bases from J, the junction contained 5 bases not matched to a gene. CDR3 bases: TGTGCCATTGACAGGGGAAACTCCTACGAGCAGTACTTC. It is translated as CAIDRGNSYEQYF.

The CDR3 nucleotides read TGTGCCACCAGCACCCGTTCTACCGGGAAGGGGGCAGATACGCAGTATTTT. This gives the protein CATSTRSTGKGADTQYF. V and J are TRBV15 and TRBJ2-3, with D tentatively TRBD1 (6 bases). The CDR3 contains 17 residues. CDR1 and CDR2 from the germline V gene are LNHNV and YYDKDF (reference sequence). V shed 4 bases and J shed 4 bases, with 21 bases lying between them.

This clonotype was found many times. The rearrangement links TRBV27 to TRBJ2-3; the D call may be TRBD1 or TRBD2 (5 bases each). The V end lost 0 bases, the J end lost 6 bases, and 13 bases lay between the germline ends. Germline assignment: CDR1 MNHEY and CDR2 SMNVEV (reference sequence). This CDR3 is 15 amino acids long. As DNA, the CDR3 is TGTGCCAGCAGTTTATCCTCCCGGGGCCTTGATACGCAGTATTTT. It codes for CASSLSSRGLDTQYF.

This clonotype showed up many times. The chain combines TRBV7-2 with TRBJ2-4; the match to TRBD2 covers 7 bases. Germline lookup yields CDR1 SGHTA and CDR2 FQGNSA. The ends lost 5 bases at V and 2 bases at J; junction bases unmatched: 12. The CDR3 has 17 amino acids. CDR3 in DNA: TGTGCCAGCAGCCACCCCCGGGGGGACCTTACCAAAAACATTCAGTACTTC. Translation: CASSHPRGDLTKNIQYF.

This chain uses TRBV27 with TRBJ2-1; tentatively, D is TRBD1 (5 bases). Trimming removed 6 bases at V and 4 bases at J, with 16 bases between. CDR3 length equals 15 residues. From germline, CDR1 is MNHEY and CDR2 SMNVEV (reference sequence). The CDR3 coding sequence is TGTGCCAGCAGGGGGCTAGGGCTAGGGTACAATGAGCAGTTCTTC. Translated, it gives CASRGLGLGYNEQFF.

V usage is TRBV5-1 and J usage is TRBJ2-1; 10 nucleotides line up with TRBD2. CDR1 is SGHRS and CDR2 is YFSETQ in the germline V gene. Trimming took 4 bases from V and 4 from J; bases not matched to a gene: 8. The CDR3 has 16 amino acids. The CDR3, as DNA: TGCGCCAGCAGCCTTAGACTAGCGGGCTATTACAATGAGCAGTTCTTC. Translating gives CASSLRLAGYYNEQFF. The whole variable domain, filled in from reference TRBV5-1 and TRBJ2-1, reads KAGVTQTPRYLIKTRGQQVTLSCSPISGHRSVSWYQQTPGQGLQFLFEYFSETQRNKGNFPGRFSGRQFSNSRSEMNVSTLELGDSALYLCASSLRLAGYYNEQFFGPGTRLTVL.